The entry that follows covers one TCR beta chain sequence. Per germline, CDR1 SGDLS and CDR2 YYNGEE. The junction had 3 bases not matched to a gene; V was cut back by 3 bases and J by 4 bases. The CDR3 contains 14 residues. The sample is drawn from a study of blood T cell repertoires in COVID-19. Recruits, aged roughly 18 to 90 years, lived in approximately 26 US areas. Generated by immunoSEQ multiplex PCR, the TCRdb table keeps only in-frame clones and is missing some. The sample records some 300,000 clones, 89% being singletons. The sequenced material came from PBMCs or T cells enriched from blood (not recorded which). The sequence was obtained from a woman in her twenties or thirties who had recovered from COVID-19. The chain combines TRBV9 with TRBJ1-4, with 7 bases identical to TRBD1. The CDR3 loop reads CASSAGTDNEKLFF. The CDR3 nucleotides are TGTGCCAGCAGCGCCGGGACAGATAATGAAAAACTGTTTTTT.